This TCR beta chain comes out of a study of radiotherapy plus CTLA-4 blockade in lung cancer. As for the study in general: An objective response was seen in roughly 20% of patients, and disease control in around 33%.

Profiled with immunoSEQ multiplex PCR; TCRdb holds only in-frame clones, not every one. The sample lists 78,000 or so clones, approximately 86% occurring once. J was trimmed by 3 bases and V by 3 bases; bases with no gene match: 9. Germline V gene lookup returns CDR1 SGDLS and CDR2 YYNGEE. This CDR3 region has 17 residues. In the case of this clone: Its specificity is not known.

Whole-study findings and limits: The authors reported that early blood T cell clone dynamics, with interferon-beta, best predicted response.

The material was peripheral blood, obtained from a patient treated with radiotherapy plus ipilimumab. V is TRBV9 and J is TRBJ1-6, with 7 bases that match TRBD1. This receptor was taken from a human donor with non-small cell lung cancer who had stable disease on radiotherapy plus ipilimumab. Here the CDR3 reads CASSASPGQNYNSPLHF. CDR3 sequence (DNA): TGTGCCAGCAGCGCGTCCCCGGGACAGAACTATAATTCACCCCTCCACTTT.